Shown below are 5 T cell receptor beta chains from a single sample sequenced in a study of blood T cell repertoires in COVID-19. The method was immunoSEQ multiplex PCR; TCRdb's version includes in-frame clones alone and lacks a portion of them. The table records about 210,000 clones, roughly 94% of them present only once. The sample taken for sequencing was peripheral blood. Receptors were obtained from a man aged 25 to 40 with acute or convalescent COVID-19.

V and J are TRBV27 and TRBJ2-7; TRBD2 matches at 11 bases. V trimming: 5 bases; J trimming: 2 bases; junction bases outside the gene matches: 14. CDR1 and CDR2 (germline): MNHEY, SMNVEV (reference sequence). The CDR3 has 18 residues. The CDR3, as DNA: TGTGCCAGCAGTCCCTACCTAACTAGCGGGAGTAGAACCTACGAGCAGTACTTC. This sequence encodes CASSPYLTSGSRTYEQYF.

The chain employs TRBV7-2 and TRBJ2-3; weak D call: TRBD2 (7 bases). The CDR3 totals 14 residues. Germline V gene sequence: CDR1 SGHTA, CDR2 FQGNSA. Between the trimmed V and J ends, which lost 8 bases and 5 bases, there was a span of 17 bases. DNA for the CDR3: TGTGCCAGCCGCTACGCGGGGGCCAGAGATACGCAGTATTTT. Its protein product is CASRYAGARDTQYF.

V and J are TRBV6-5 and TRBJ2-7; 7 bases fit TRBD1. Germline lookup yields CDR1 MNHEY and CDR2 SVGAGI. This CDR3 region has 14 residues. V dropped 7 bases and J dropped 3; count of bases not matched to a gene: 9. The CDR3 DNA sequence: TGTGCCAGCATCCCGGGACAGTTTCGCTACGAGCAGTACTTC. It is translated as CASIPGQFRYEQYF.

The chain recombines TRBV6-5 with TRBJ1-2, with D possibly matching TRBD1 (6 bases). Germline CDR1 reads MNHEY; CDR2 reads SVGAGI. There are 14 residues in the CDR3. Trimming removed 1 base at V and 7 bases at J, with 13 bases between. The CDR3 nucleotides are TGTGCCAGCAGTTACTTTGAAACAGGGACTGGCTACACCTTC. Its protein is CASSYFETGTGYTF.

The chain couples TRBV20-1 to TRBJ2-7, with 8 bases matching TRBD1. The CDR3 contains 15 residues. V dropped 3 bases and J dropped 4; count of bases not matched to a gene: 11. In germline, CDR1 is DFQATT, CDR2 SNEGSKA (reference sequence). CDR3 in amino acids: CSASAQGAKMYEQYF. In DNA, the CDR3 is TGCAGTGCTAGTGCCCAGGGGGCCAAGATGTACGAGCAGTACTTC.